This entry concerns a single T cell receptor (beta chain). Its target is not known. The data originate from a study of cytomegalovirus exposure and HLA in healthy donors. Study-wide results and limits: The CMV antigen specificity of a few CMV-associated chains was confirmed through in vitro analysis. Earlier analysis looked at TCR beta V segments, and most were productive about 90% or about 30% of the time.

13 Jbeta primers and 60 Vbeta primers were used for the PCR. The assay was immunoSEQ multiplex PCR, and TCRdb's table has in-frame clones only and misses some. Here the sample spans some 250,000 clones, about 81% being singletons. Germline V CDR1 and CDR2: KGHSH, LQKENI. The CDR3 extends over 15 amino acids. V was pared by 3 bases and J by 4 bases, with 12 bases between. This clonotype originated in a woman in her fifties or sixties in good health and CMV-seropositive. The chain uses TRBV18 and TRBJ2-2; a possible D gene is TRBD1 (5 bases). The sequencing input was PBMCs. The CDR3, as DNA: TGTGCCAGCTCACCCAACAGGATGTTCACCGGGGAGCTGTTTTTT. Residues: CASSPNRMFTGELFF.